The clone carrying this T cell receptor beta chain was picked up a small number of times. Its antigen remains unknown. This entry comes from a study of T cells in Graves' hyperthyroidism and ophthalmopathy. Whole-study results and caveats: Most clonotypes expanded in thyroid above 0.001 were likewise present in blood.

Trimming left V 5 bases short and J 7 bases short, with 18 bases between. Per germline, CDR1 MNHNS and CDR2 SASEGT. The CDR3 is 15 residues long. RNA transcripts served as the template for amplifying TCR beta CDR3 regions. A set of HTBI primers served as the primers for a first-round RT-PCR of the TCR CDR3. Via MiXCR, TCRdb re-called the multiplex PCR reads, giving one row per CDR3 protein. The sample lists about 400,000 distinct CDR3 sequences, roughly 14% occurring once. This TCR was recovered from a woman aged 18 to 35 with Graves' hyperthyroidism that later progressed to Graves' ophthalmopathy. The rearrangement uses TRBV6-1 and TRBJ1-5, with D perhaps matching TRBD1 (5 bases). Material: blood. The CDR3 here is CASSSGRLLGQPQHF. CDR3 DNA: TGTGCCAGCAGTTCGGGACGTTTGCTTGGGCAGCCCCAGCATTTT.